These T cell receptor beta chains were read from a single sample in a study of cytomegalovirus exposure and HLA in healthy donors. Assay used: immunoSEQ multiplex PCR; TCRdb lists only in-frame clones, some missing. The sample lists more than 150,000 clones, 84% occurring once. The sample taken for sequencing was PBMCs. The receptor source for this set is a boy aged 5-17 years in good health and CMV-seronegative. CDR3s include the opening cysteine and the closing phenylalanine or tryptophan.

CDR3: CASSVLSGYF
V: TRBV9
J: TRBJ2-5

CDR3: CASSPGTTSTDTQYF
V: TRBV4-1
J: TRBJ2-3

CDR3: CASSSDYGEKLFF
V: TRBV5-1
J: TRBJ1-4

CDR3: CASSRSQPDEQFF
V: TRBV5-1
J: TRBJ2-1

CDR3: CASSQPTGAGGYTF
V: TRBV5-4
J: TRBJ1-2

CDR3: CASSLVGGRGAYEQYF
V: TRBV7-6
J: TRBJ2-7

CDR3: CASSPLASGANVLTF
V: TRBV7-8
J: TRBJ2-6

CDR3: CASSFGGDRFVSQHF
V: TRBV28
J: TRBJ1-5

CDR3: CASSLYLASRENIQYF
V: TRBV28
J: TRBJ2-4

CDR3: CASSQPREGIRDQPQHF
V: TRBV4-1
J: TRBJ1-5

CDR3: CASSSRGLAGGQYNEQFF
V: TRBV11-2
J: TRBJ2-1

CDR3: CSVPTTGGTEAFF
V: TRBV29-1
J: TRBJ1-1

CDR3: CASSVRVGHGYTF
V: TRBV9
J: TRBJ1-2

CDR3: CSVEEGQLRQYF
V: TRBV29-1
J: TRBJ2-7

CDR3: CASSITGQDETQYF
V: TRBV5-6
J: TRBJ2-5

CDR3: CASMRDSVFRYF
V: TRBV2
J: TRBJ2-7

CDR3: CASSLGGINEKLFF
V: TRBV5-4
J: TRBJ1-4

CDR3: CASRVQGTGDFPGNTIYF
V: TRBV28
J: TRBJ1-3

CDR3: CSARAQGTEFF
V: TRBV20-1
J: TRBJ2-1

CDR3: CASSYDRGGLSNYGYTF
V: TRBV7-2
J: TRBJ1-2

CDR3: CATSRDPGYGTEAFF
V: TRBV15
J: TRBJ1-1

CDR3: CASSFLTGGENEKLFF
V: TRBV28
J: TRBJ1-4

CDR3: CASSLQELRINTAYGYTF
V: TRBV5-6
J: TRBJ1-2

CDR3: CASSSGDRTSYTF
V: TRBV5-4
J: TRBJ1-2

CDR3: CASSLGGPGGNGELFF
V: TRBV7-2
J: TRBJ2-2

CDR3: CASSLARQARFSGANVLTF
V: TRBV7-9
J: TRBJ2-6

CDR3: CSSSLGTLNTEAFF
V: TRBV7-9
J: TRBJ1-1